This T cell receptor (beta chain) is drawn from a study of cytomegalovirus exposure and HLA in healthy donors. As for this clone: Antigen specificity is unknown.

The repertoire was sequenced with immunoSEQ multiplex PCR; TCRdb's copy has only in-frame clones and lacks some. The sample lists 150,000 to 200,000 clones; around 90% were seen once. The germline CDR1 and CDR2 sequences are SGDLS and YYNGEE. The CDR3 has 12 amino acids. J was trimmed by 6 bases and V by 3 bases; bases with no gene match: 3. Study-level findings and limits: The majority of TCR sequences were rare, yet some public TCRs appeared in many donors. The tendency of first-cohort TCR clusters to co-occur in the 90 to 150 validation repertoires was the finding of a later analysis.

The TCR comes from a man aged 18-30 years in good health and CMV-seronegative. Sequencing was carried out using PBMCs. The chain couples TRBV9 to TRBJ2-7; 7 bases line up with TRBD1. The CDR3 here is CASSATGFEQYF. In nucleotides, the CDR3 is TGTGCCAGCAGCGCGACAGGGTTCGAGCAGTACTTC. The whole variable domain, remainder taken from reference TRBV9 and TRBJ2-7, is DSGVTQTPKHLITATGQRVTLRCSPRSGDLSVYWYQQSLDQGLQFLIQYYNGEERAKGNILERFSAQQFPDLHSELNLSSLELGDSALYFCASSATGFEQYFGPGTRLTVT.